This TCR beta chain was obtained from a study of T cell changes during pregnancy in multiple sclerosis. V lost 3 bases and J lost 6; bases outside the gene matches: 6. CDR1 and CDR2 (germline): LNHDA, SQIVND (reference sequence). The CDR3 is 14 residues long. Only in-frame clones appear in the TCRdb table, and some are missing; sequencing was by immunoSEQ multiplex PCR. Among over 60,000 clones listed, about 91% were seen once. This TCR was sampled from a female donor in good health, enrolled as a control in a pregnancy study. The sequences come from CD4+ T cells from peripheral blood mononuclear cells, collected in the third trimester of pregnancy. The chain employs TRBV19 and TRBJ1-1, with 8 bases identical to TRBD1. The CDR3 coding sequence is TGTGCCAGTAGTATGAATGACAGGGGTGCTGAAGCTTTCTTT. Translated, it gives CASSMNDRGAEAFF.